Below are 27 T cell receptor beta chains sequenced from a single sample in a study of blood T cell dynamics during melanoma immunotherapy (dated by TCRdb to about 2020). Reading the label with the study, this specimen's time point is: pre-treatment baseline. The library came from the immunoSEQ multiplex PCR assay. TCRdb took over this immuneACCESS table, retaining in-frame rearrangements with V and J assigned. Such tables are incomplete; in checked studies, under half of the missing clones stem from an unresolved V gene, and the remainder is unexplained. For this sample the table gives roughly 22,000 clones, of which roughly 89% were detected only once. The top ten constitute 3.5% to 6% of the sample. The sequences come from blood, collected from a patient treated with checkpoint blockade. The receptors come from a human donor with melanoma.

In nucleotides, the CDR3 is TGTGCCAGCATCCTAAGGGGGGGGAAAACGTACAATGAGCAGTTCTTC. Translating gives CASILRGGKTYNEQFF. The genes are TRBV6-6 and TRBJ2-1, with a weak D call TRBD2 (7 bases). This CDR3 region has 16 residues. CDR1 and CDR2 from the germline V gene are MNHNY and SVGAGI (reference sequence). V lost 7 bases, J lost 4 bases, and 20 bases lay in between.

This chain connects TRBV6-4 to TRBJ2-7; TRBD1 might be the D (5 bases). The CDR3 is 13 amino acids. V lost 10 bases, J lost 1 base, and 14 bases lay in between. CDR1 MRHNA and CDR2 SNTAGT come from the germline V gene. Here the CDR3 DNA reads TGTGCCAACCACGATACAGGTTCCTACGAGCAGTACTTC. Translation gives CANHDTGSYEQYF.

The chain carries TRBV25-1 and TRBJ1-5; D is undetermined. In germline, CDR1 is MGHDK, CDR2 SYGVNS. V lost 1 base and J lost 4, with 2 bases in between. The CDR3 is made up of 12 amino acids. CDR3 sequence reads: CASSESNQPQHF. CDR3 coding DNA: TGTGCCAGCAGTGAATCAAATCAGCCCCAGCATTTT.

V is TRBV7-2 and J is TRBJ1-2, with 8 bases identical to TRBD1. V was pared by 3 bases and J by 7 bases, with 1 base of the junction left unmatched. The germline V gene has CDR1 SGHTA and CDR2 FQGNSA. The CDR3 loop spans 12 amino acids. CDR3 nucleotide sequence: TGTGCCAGCAGCTTGACAGGGGTTGGCTACACCTTC. Its translation is CASSLTGVGYTF.

The chain has TRBV6-5 and TRBJ2-5; no clear D gene. CDR1 and CDR2 (germline): MNHEY, SVGAGI. The CDR3 covers 15 residues. V lost 0 bases to trimming and J lost 4 bases, with 12 bases between them. The CDR3 here is CASSYSPGQVETQYF. In DNA form, the CDR3 reads TGTGCCAGCAGTTACTCTCCGGGCCAGGTAGAGACCCAGTACTTC.

This clone was picked up one time. The chain uses TRBV7-9 and TRBJ2-1; D unresolved. CDR1 and CDR2 (germline): SEHNR, FQNEAQ (reference sequence). The CDR3 runs 11 residues. V was cut by 4 bases and J by 9 bases, with 7 bases left in between. In DNA form, the CDR3 reads TGTGCCAGCAGCTACAGCATTGAGCAGTTCTTC. Protein: CASSYSIEQFF.

This clone was counted a few times. The chain employs TRBV5-6 and TRBJ1-5; D is unresolved. Per the germline V gene, CDR1 is SGHDT and CDR2 is YYEEEE. The V end was cut by 0 bases, the J end by 7 bases, with 5 bases between. The length of the CDR3 is 12 residues. CDR3 bases: TGTGCCAGCAGCTTGGCCAGCCAGCCCCAGCATTTT. This encodes CASSLASQPQHF.

The chain employs TRBV5-5 and TRBJ2-5, with D hard to call. V gave up 4 bases and J gave up 5 bases, with 12 bases separating them. The CDR3 covers 13 residues. Germline V gene sequence: CDR1 SGHKS, CDR2 YYEKEE (reference sequence). This CDR3 reads CASSPNGWETQYF. DNA of the CDR3: TGTGCCAGCAGCCCCAATGGTTGGGAGACCCAGTACTTC.

The chain has TRBV6-6 and TRBJ2-5; 9 bases align to TRBD1. V shed 2 bases and J 11 bases; nucleotides not matched to a gene: 6. CDR1 MNHNY and CDR2 SVGAGI come from the germline V gene (reference sequence). The CDR3 is 13 amino acids. Here the CDR3 reads CASSYNRGLEQYF. The CDR3 DNA reads TGTGCCAGCAGTTACAACAGGGGGCTTGAGCAGTACTTC.

The rearrangement joins TRBV29-1 to TRBJ2-7; D remains unclear. In germline, CDR1 is SQVTM, CDR2 ANQGSEA. CDR3 length: 11 amino acids. V was cut by 4 bases and J by 6 bases, with 10 bases left in between. CDR3 nucleotide sequence: TGCAGCGTTGTGGCTTGGGGCGAGCAGTACTTC. This translates into CSVVAWGEQYF.

In this sample, this clone turned up once. J is TRBJ1-4 and V is TRBV4-1; D gene uncertain. V was trimmed by 6 bases and J by 8 bases, leaving 10 bases between them. The CDR3 has 12 amino acids. The germline gives CDR1 MGHRA, CDR2 YSYEKL. The CDR3 nucleotides are TGCGCCAGCAGTCGATCGGGGGAAAAACTGTTTTTT. It is translated as CASSRSGEKLFF.

The gene calls are TRBV5-1 and TRBJ2-2; D not certain. The germline CDR1 and CDR2 sequences are SGHRS and YFSETQ. This CDR3 contains 14 residues. Trimming cost V 6 bases and J 1 base, with 10 bases left between them. Here the CDR3 DNA reads TGCGCCAGCACATTACTCCTGAACACCGGGGAGCTGTTTTTT. The encoded protein is CASTLLLNTGELFF. Drawing the rest from reference TRBV5-1 and TRBJ2-2, the complete variable domain is KAGVTQTPRYLIKTRGQQVTLSCSPISGHRSVSWYQQTPGQGLQFLFEYFSETQRNKGNFPGRFSGRQFSNSRSEMNVSTLELGDSALYLCASTLLLNTGELFFGEGSRLTVL.

This clone has just a few counts. The chain is built from TRBV5-6 and TRBJ1-1; 8 bases line up with TRBD1. The CDR3 sequence is 14 residues long. Trimming at V came to 7 bases and at J to 2 bases, leaving 7 bases not matched to a gene. CDR1 is SGHDT and CDR2 is YYEEEE in the germline V gene. The CDR3 here is CASLQGAVNTEAFF. The CDR3 DNA sequence: TGTGCCAGCCTCCAGGGGGCAGTTAACACTGAAGCTTTCTTT. The full variable domain, in which reference TRBV5-6 and TRBJ1-1 provide the parts outside the CDR3, is DAGVTQSPTHLIKTRGQQVTLRCSPKSGHDTVSWYQQALGQGPQFIFQYYEEEERQRGNFPDRFSGHQFPNYSSELNVNALLLGDSALYLCASLQGAVNTEAFFGQGTRLTVV.

The chain links TRBV4-1 to TRBJ2-5; no clear D. The end of the DNA aligns better with TRBJ2-7, so the J call may be wrong. Per the germline V gene, CDR1 is MGHRA and CDR2 is YSYEKL. The CDR3 is 13 amino acids. The CDR3 loop reads CASSQDDSYEQYF. The CDR3 coding sequence is TGCGCCAGCAGCCAAGATGACTCCTACGAGCAGTACTTC.

The genes are TRBV5-1 and TRBJ2-6; the D gene is possibly TRBD1 (5 bases). V was trimmed by 2 bases and J by 0 bases, leaving 18 bases between them. The CDR3 runs to 19 residues. Germline assignment: CDR1 SGHRS and CDR2 YFSETQ. CDR3 residues: CASSFTGGFLSSGANVLTF. CDR3 coding DNA: TGCGCCAGCAGCTTTACAGGCGGCTTCTTGAGCTCTGGGGCCAACGTCCTGACTTTC.

This clone was counted a single time. This sequence joins TRBV7-9 and TRBJ2-1, with TRBD1 identical over 8 bases. CDR3 length: 15 residues. Per germline, CDR1 SEHNR and CDR2 FQNEAQ (reference sequence). Unmatched junction bases numbered 6, after V lost 3 bases and J lost 5 bases. Written as DNA, the CDR3 is TGTGCCAGCAGCTTCCAGGGGGCTATCGACAATGAGCAGTTCTTC. Its protein is CASSFQGAIDNEQFF.

This clone came up once. The J gene is TRBJ2-7, the V gene TRBV18, with 9 positions matching TRBD1. The CDR3 runs to 15 residues. Germline lookup yields CDR1 KGHSH and CDR2 LQKENI. V shed 1 base, J shed 3 bases, and the junction held 4 bases outside the gene matches. CDR3 bases: TGTGCCAGCTCACCACTAATGGGACAGGGCTACGAGCAGTACTTC. Translated, it gives CASSPLMGQGYEQYF.

This clone was observed a single time. The V gene is TRBV2, the J gene TRBJ2-2, with TRBD2 as a possible D gene (5 bases). Trimming cost V 2 bases and J 2 bases, with 12 bases left between them. This CDR3 comprises 16 residues. The germline V gene encodes CDR1 SNHLY and CDR2 FYNNEI. CDR3 coding DNA: TGTGCCAGCAGTGAAACGGCTAGCCGAAACACCGGGGAGCTGTTTTTT. It specifies CASSETASRNTGELFF.

The chain has TRBV15 and TRBJ2-1; 7 bases match TRBD2. Trimming cost V 0 bases and J 10 bases; bases outside gene matches: 12. This CDR3 is 16 amino acids long. Germline CDR1 and CDR2: LNHNV and YYDKDF (reference sequence). CDR3: CATSRDHLFGSGEQFF. The CDR3 bases are TGTGCCACCAGCAGAGACCACCTCTTTGGTAGCGGGGAGCAGTTCTTC.

The rearrangement uses TRBV23-1 and TRBJ1-3, with D unresolved. TRBV23-1 is classed as an ORF, of uncertain function. The CDR3 is 13 residues long. V shed 3 bases and J shed 2 bases, with 5 bases lying between them. The CDR3 sequence is CASSHGPGNTIYF. The CDR3 region has the DNA TGCGCCAGCAGTCACGGTCCTGGAAACACCATATATTTT.

This sequence joins TRBV11-3 and TRBJ2-3, with 7 bases aligning to TRBD1. In germline, CDR1 is SGHNT, CDR2 YENEEA. Germline trimming cut 1 base from V and 10 bases from J; bases unmatched to any gene: 8. This CDR3 has 14 amino acids. CDR3 coding DNA: TGTGCCAGCAGCTTAGGTTCCGGGACAGAGGCGCAGTATTTT. Encoded protein: CASSLGSGTEAQYF.

V gene TRBV15 combines with J gene TRBJ2-3, with 10 bases matching TRBD2. CDR3 length equals 15 residues. Germline V gene lookup returns CDR1 LNHNV and CDR2 YYDKDF (reference sequence). The V and J ends lost 5 bases and 6 bases, in that order; junction bases with no gene match: 8. Here the CDR3 reads CATSPRGSGRDTQYF. In nucleotides, the CDR3 is TGTGCCACCAGCCCCCGGGGTAGCGGGAGGGATACGCAGTATTTT.

The chain carries TRBV11-2 and TRBJ2-1; D assignment may be TRBD1 or TRBD2 (5 bases each). There are 13 residues in the CDR3. Germline lookup yields CDR1 SGHAT and CDR2 FQNNGV. V lost 7 bases and J lost 9, with 16 bases in between. CDR3: CASTTGTTSEQFF. The DNA of the CDR3 is TGTGCCAGCACCACCGGGACCACAAGTGAGCAGTTCTTC. Full variable domain (outside the CDR3, taken from reference TRBV11-2 and TRBJ2-1): EAGVAQSPRYKIIEKRQSVAFWCNPISGHATLYWYQQILGQGPKLLIQFQNNGVVDDSQLPKDRFSAERLKGVDSTLKIQPAKLEDSAVYLCASTTGTTSEQFFGPGTRLTVL.

The rearrangement links TRBV6-1 to TRBJ2-7; 7 bases fit TRBD2. The CDR3 covers 15 residues. V lost 6 bases, J lost 5 bases, and 13 bases stayed unmatched. Germline CDR1 and CDR2: MNHNS and SASEGT. Written as DNA, the CDR3 is TGTGCCAGCAGCCAAGCGGGGAGGGTTGGGGACGAGCAGTACTTC. It specifies CASSQAGRVGDEQYF.

This clone is judged medium-sized. Written as DNA, the CDR3 is TGTGCCAGCAGCTTAAACGCAGGGGATAGGACTGAAGCTTTCTTT. It encodes CASSLNAGDRTEAFF. The V call is TRBV7-3, the J call TRBJ1-1, with a tentative D call TRBD1 (6 bases). CDR1 is SGHTA and CDR2 is FQGTGA in the germline V gene. The CDR3 has 15 amino acids. The V and J ends lost 1 base and 5 bases respectively, with 14 bases between them.

This sequence joins TRBV7-6 and TRBJ2-6; 11 nucleotides match TRBD2. The ends lost 1 base at V and 0 bases at J; junction bases unmatched: 2. This CDR3 region has 18 residues. Germline CDR1 reads SGHVS; CDR2 reads FNYEAQ. Here the CDR3 reads CASSLGLAGNSGANVLTF. The CDR3 region has the DNA TGTGCCAGCAGCTTAGGACTAGCGGGGAACTCTGGGGCCAACGTCCTGACTTTC.

To note about this clone: The junction shows a germline mismatch at one end, possibly a read error. This sequence joins TRBV5-4 and TRBJ2-7; no firm D call. CDR3 length: 14 residues. Per the germline V gene, CDR1 is SGHNT and CDR2 is YYREEE (reference sequence). The CDR3 DNA is TGTGCCAGCCGCTTGATGGGTCCCCTCAACGAGCAGTACTTC. Its translation is CASRLMGPLNEQYF.